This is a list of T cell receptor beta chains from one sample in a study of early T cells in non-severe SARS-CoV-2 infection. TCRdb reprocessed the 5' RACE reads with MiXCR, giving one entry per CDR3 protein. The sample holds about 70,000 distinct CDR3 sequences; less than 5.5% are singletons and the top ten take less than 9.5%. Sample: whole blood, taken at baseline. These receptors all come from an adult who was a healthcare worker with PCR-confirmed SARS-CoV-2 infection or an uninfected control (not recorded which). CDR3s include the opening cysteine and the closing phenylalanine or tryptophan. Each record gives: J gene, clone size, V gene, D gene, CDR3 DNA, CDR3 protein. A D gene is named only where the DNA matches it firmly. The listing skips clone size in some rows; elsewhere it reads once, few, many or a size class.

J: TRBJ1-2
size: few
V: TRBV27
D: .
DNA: TGTGCCAGCAGCCCCTATGAGAACTATGGCTACACCTTC
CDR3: CASSPYENYGYTF

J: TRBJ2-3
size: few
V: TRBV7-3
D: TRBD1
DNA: TGTGCCAGCAGCCCAAGGGGAGCCGGGACAGGGAATACAGATACGCAGTATTTT
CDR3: CASSPRGAGTGNTDTQYF

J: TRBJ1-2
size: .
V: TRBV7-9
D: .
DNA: TGTGCCAGCAGGGCAGGGGATGGCTACACCTTC
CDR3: CASRAGDGYTF

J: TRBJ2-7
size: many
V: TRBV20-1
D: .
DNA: TGCAGTGCTAGAGGCGCTAGCGTTGCCTACGAGCAGTACTTC
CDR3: CSARGASVAYEQYF

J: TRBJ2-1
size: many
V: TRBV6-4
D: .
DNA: TGTGCCAGCAGTGTGAGAATGGTAGGGAACGATGAGCAGTTCTTC
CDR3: CASSVRMVGNDEQFF

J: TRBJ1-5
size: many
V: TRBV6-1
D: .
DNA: TGTGCCAGCACGGGGACACCCTATAGCAATCAGCCCCAGCATTTT
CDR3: CASTGTPYSNQPQHF

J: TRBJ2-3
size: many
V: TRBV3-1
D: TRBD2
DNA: TGTGCCAGCAGCCCGGGACTAGCGCTCACAGATACGCAGTATTTT
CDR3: CASSPGLALTDTQYF

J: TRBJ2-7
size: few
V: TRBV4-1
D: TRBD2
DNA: TGCGCCAGCAGCCTGGGACTAGCGGGAGGGTACGAGCAGTACTTC
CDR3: CASSLGLAGGYEQYF

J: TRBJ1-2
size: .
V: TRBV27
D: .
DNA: TGTGCCAGCAGTCCTCTAATGGGGGACGGCTACACCTTC
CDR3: CASSPLMGDGYTF

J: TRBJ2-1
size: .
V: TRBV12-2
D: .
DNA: TGTGCAAGTCGCTCCGCCGACCACCTCTCCTACAATGAGCAGTTCTTC
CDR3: CASRSADHLSYNEQFF

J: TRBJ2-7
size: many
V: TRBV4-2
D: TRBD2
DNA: TGTGCCAGCAGCCAAGGGGGGGGGAACGGAGCTTACGAGCAGTACTTC
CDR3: CASSQGGGNGAYEQYF

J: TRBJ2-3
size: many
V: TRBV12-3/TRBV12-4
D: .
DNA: TGTGCCAGCTGGGGGGTTGGCCCAGCCCATCTTACGCAGTATTTT
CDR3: CASWGVGPAHLTQYF

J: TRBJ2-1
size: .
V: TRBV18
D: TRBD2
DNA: TGTACCAGCTCACCAGTGGCTAGCGGGAGTCACTATGAGCAGTTCTTC
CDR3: CTSSPVASGSHYEQFF

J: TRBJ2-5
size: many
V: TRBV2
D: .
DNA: TGTGCCAGCAGTGAAGAGAGCCCGCTGTTGGAGACCCAGTACTTC
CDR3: CASSEESPLLETQYF